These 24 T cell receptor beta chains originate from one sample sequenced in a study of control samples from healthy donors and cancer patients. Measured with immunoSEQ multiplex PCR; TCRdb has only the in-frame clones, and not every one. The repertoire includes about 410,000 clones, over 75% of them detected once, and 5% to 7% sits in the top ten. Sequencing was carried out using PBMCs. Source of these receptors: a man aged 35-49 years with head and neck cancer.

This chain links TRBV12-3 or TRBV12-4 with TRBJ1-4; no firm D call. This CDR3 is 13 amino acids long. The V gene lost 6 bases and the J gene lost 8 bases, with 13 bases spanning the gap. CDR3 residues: CASSYSIGEKLFF. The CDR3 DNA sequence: TGTGCCAGCAGCTATTCCATAGGGGAAAAACTGTTTTTT.

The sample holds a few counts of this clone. For the CDR3, the DNA is TGTGCCAGCAGCCCTAACGGGGCACCCTACGAGCAGTACTTC. Translation gives CASSPNGAPYEQYF. The chain is built from TRBV3-1 (or the pseudogene TRBV3-2) and TRBJ2-7; D tentatively fits TRBD1 or TRBD2 (5 bases each). The length of the CDR3 is 14 residues. Germline CDR1 reads LGHDT; CDR2 reads YNNKEL (reference sequence). Between the trimmed V and J ends, which lost 4 bases and 2 bases, there was a span of 12 bases.

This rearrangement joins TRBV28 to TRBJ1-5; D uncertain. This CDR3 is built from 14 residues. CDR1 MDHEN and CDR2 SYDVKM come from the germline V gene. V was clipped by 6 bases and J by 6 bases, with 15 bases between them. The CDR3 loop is CASRGRAVGQPQHF. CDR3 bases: TGTGCCAGCAGAGGTAGGGCAGTTGGTCAGCCCCAGCATTTT.

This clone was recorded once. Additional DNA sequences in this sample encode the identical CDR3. The CDR3 region is CASSSPGTSGRFTGELFF. DNA for the CDR3: TGCGCCAGCAGCTCCCCCGGGACTAGCGGGAGGTTTACCGGGGAGCTGTTTTTT. V and J are TRBV5-1 and TRBJ2-2, with 15 positions matching TRBD2. CDR3 length equals 18 residues. The V gene's germline CDR1 is SGHRS and CDR2 YFSETQ. V lost 3 bases and J lost 5; bases outside the gene matches: 8. Variable domain in full (rest from reference TRBV5-1 and TRBJ2-2): KAGVTQTPRYLIKTRGQQVTLSCSPISGHRSVSWYQQTPGQGLQFLFEYFSETQRNKGNFPGRFSGRQFSNSRSEMNVSTLELGDSALYLCASSSPGTSGRFTGELFFGEGSRLTVL.

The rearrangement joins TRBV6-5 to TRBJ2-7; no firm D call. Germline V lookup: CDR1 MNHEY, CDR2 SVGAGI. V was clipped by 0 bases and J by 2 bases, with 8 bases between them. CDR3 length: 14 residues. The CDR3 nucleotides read TGTGCCAGCAGTTACTCGCGCAAAGCCTACGAGCAGTACTTC. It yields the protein CASSYSRKAYEQYF.

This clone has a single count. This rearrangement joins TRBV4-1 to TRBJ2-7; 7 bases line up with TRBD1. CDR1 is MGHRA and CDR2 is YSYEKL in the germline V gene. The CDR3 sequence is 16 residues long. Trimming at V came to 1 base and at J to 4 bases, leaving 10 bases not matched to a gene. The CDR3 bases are TGCGCCAGCAGCCAAGGTTCCCAGACAGGGCGTTACGAGCAGTACTTC. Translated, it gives CASSQGSQTGRYEQYF.

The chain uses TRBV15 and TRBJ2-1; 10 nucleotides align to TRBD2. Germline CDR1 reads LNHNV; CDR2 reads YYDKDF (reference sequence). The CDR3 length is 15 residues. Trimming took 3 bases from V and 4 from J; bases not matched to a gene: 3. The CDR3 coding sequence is TGTGCCACCAGCAGGGCTAGCGGGGGATACAATGAGCAGTTCTTC. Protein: CATSRASGGYNEQFF. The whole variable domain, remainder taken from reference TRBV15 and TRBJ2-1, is DAMVIQNPRYQVTQFGKPVTLSCSQTLNHNVMYWYQQKSSQAPKLLFHYYDKDFNNEADTPDNFQSRRPNTSFCFLDIRSPGLGDTAMYLCATSRASGGYNEQFFGPGTRLTVL.

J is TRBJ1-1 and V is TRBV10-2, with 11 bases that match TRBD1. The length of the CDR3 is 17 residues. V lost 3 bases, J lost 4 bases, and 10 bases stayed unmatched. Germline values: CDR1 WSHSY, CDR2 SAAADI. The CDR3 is CASSDQRSGTGGTEAFF. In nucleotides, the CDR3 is TGCGCCAGCAGTGACCAACGGTCGGGGACAGGGGGCACTGAAGCTTTCTTT.

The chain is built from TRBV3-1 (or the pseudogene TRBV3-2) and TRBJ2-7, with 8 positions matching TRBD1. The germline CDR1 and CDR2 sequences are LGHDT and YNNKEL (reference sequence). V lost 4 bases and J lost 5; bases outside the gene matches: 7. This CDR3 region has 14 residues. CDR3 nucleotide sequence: TGTGCCAGCAGCCTGACAGGGGCTCCCAACGAGCAGTACTTC. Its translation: CASSLTGAPNEQYF.

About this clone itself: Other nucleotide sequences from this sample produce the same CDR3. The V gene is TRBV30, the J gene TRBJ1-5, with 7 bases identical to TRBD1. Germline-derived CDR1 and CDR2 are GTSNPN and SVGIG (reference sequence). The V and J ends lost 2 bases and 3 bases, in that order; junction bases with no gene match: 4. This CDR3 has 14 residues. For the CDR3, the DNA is TGTGCCTGGAGTATCGGGACAGACAATCAGCCCCAGCATTTT. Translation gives CAWSIGTDNQPQHF.

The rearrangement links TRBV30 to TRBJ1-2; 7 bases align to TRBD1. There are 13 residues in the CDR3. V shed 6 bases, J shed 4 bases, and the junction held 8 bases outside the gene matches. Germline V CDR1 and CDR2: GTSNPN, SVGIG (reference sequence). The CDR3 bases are TGTGCCTGTTTAAGGGGGCAAACCTATGGCTACACCTTC. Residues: CACLRGQTYGYTF.

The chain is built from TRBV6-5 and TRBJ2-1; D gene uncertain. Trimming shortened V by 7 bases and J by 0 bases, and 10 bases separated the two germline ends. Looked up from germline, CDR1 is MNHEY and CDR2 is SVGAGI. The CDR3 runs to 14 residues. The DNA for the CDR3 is TGTGCCAGCAAACCGACCAGCTCCTACAATGAGCAGTTCTTC. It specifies CASKPTSSYNEQFF.

The CDR3 here is CASSFGGARTDTQYF. The CDR3 bases are TGTGCCAGCAGCTTCGGGGGGGCCAGGACAGATACGCAGTATTTT. The genes are TRBV7-3 and TRBJ2-3; the match to TRBD2 covers 8 bases. The germline V gene has CDR1 SGHTA and CDR2 FQGTGA. This CDR3 region has 15 residues. V was clipped by 3 bases and J by 3 bases; unmatched bases: 5.

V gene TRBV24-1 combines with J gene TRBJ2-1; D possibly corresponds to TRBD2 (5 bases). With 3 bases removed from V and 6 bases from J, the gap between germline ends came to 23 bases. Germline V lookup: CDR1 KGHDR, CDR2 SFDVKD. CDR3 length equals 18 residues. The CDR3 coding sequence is TGTGCCACCAGTGATCGAAGCGGCAAGGGTGGCGGCCGCAATGAGCAGTTCTTC. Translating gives CATSDRSGKGGGRNEQFF.

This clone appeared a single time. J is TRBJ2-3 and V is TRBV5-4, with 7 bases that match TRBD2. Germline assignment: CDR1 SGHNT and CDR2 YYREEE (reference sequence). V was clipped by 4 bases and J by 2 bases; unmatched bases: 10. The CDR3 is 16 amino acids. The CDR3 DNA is TGTGCCAGCAGCCAACGGCGGGGGACTAACACAGATACGCAGTATTTT. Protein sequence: CASSQRRGTNTDTQYF.

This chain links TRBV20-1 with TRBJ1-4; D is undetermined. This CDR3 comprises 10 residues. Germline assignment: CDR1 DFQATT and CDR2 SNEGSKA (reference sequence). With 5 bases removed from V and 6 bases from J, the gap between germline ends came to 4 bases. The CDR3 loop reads CSAQHEKLFF. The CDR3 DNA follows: TGCAGTGCTCAGCATGAAAAACTGTTTTTT.

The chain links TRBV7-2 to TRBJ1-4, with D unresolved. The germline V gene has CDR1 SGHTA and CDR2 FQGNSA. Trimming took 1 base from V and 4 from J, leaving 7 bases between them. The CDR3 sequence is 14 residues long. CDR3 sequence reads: CASSLGPLNEKLFF. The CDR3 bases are TGTGCCAGCAGCTTAGGACCCCTTAATGAAAAACTGTTTTTT. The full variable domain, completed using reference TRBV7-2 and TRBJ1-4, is GAGVSQSPSNKVTEKGKDVELRCDPISGHTALYWYRQSLGQGLEFLIYFQGNSAPDKSGLPSDRFSAERTGGSVSTLTIQRTQQEDSAVYLCASSLGPLNEKLFFGSGTQLSVL.

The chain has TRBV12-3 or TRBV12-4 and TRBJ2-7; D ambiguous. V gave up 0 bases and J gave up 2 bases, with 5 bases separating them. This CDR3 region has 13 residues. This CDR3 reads CASSLAQTYEQYF. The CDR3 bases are TGTGCCAGCAGTTTAGCACAGACCTACGAGCAGTACTTC.

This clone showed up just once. CDR3 in DNA: TGTGCCAGCAGCGCACAGGGGACAAATGGCTACACCTTC. It yields the protein CASSAQGTNGYTF. V gene TRBV9 combines with J gene TRBJ1-2, with 7 bases identical to TRBD1. The germline gives CDR1 SGDLS, CDR2 YYNGEE. Trimming at V came to 3 bases and at J to 6 bases, leaving 5 bases not matched to a gene. This CDR3 is built from 13 residues.

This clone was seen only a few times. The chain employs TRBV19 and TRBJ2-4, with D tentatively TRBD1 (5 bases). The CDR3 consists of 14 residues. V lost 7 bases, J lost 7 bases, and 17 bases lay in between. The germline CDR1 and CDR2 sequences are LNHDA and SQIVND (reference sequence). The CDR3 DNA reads TGTGCCAGTAACCCACAGGTCGGCCCTAACATTCAGTACTTC. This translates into CASNPQVGPNIQYF.

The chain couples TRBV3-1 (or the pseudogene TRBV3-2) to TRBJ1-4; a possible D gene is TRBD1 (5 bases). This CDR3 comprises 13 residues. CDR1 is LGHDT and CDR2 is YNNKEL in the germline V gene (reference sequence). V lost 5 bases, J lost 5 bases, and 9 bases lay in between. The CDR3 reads CASSSAGNEKLFF. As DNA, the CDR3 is TGTGCCAGCAGCTCCGCAGGGAATGAAAAACTGTTTTTT.

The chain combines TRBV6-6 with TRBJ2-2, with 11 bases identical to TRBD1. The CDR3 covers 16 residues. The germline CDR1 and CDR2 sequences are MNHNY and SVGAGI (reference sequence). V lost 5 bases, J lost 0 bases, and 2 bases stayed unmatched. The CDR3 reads CASSKGQGANTGELFF. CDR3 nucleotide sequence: TGTGCCAGCAGTAAGGGACAGGGGGCGAACACCGGGGAGCTGTTTTTT.

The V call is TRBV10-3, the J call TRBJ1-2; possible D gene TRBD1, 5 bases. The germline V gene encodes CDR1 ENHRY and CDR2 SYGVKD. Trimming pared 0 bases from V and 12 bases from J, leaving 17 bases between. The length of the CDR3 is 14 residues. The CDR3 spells CAISESNLRDGHTF. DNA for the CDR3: TGTGCCATCAGTGAGTCGAATCTAAGGGACGGTCACACCTTC.

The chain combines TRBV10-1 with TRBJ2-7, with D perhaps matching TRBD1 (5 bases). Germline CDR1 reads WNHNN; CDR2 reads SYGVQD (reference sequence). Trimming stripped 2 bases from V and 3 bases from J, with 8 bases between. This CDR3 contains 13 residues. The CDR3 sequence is CASSETQGYEQYF. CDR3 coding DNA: TGCGCCAGCAGTGAGACTCAGGGCTACGAGCAGTACTTC.